The entry that follows covers one TCR beta chain sequence. Antigen unknown. The study ran its PCR with 60 Vbeta and 13 Jbeta primers. Only in-frame clones appear in the TCRdb table, and some are missing; sequencing was by immunoSEQ multiplex PCR. The sample carries about 97,000 clones, approximately 73% recorded once. The record originates from a study of cytomegalovirus exposure and HLA in healthy donors. Findings and caveats of the study: A few of the chains that were CMV-associated were confirmed in vitro to be specific for CMV antigens. Reportedly, cytomegalovirus status was diagnosed with high sensitivity and specificity.

CDR1 and CDR2 (germline): LGHNA, YSLEER. This CDR3 is built from 20 residues. The ends lost 0 bases at V and 9 bases at J; junction bases unmatched: 24. Source material: PBMCs. The chain uses TRBV4-3 and TRBJ2-5; 8 positions agree with TRBD1. The sequence came from a man aged 35-49 years in good health and CMV-seronegative. CDR3 sequence reads: CASSQEVATGTGFTDMSQYF. CDR3 DNA sequence: TGCGCCAGCAGCCAAGAGGTTGCGACCGGGACAGGCTTTACCGATATGTCCCAGTACTTC.